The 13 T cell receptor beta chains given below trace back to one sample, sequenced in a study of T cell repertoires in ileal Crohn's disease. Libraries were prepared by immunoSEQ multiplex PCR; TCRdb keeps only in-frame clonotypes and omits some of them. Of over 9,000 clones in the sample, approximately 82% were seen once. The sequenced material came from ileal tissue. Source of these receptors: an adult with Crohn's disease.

CDR3 DNA sequence: TGTGCCAGTTTAGGGCTAGCGGGAGGGCCCGGGGAGCTGTTTTTT. This sequence encodes CASLGLAGGPGELFF. The rearrangement joins TRBV19 to TRBJ2-2; 12 positions agree with TRBD2. Looked up from germline, CDR1 is LNHDA and CDR2 is SQIVND (reference sequence). The CDR3 is made up of 15 amino acids. Germline trimming cut 8 bases from V and 6 bases from J; bases unmatched to any gene: 7.

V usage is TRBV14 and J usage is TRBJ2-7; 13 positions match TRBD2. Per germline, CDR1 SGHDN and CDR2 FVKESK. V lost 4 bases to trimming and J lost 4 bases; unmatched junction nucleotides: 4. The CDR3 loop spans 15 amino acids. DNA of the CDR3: TGTGCCAGCAGCCCCGGGACTAGCGGGATTTACGAGCAGTACTTC. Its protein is CASSPGTSGIYEQYF.

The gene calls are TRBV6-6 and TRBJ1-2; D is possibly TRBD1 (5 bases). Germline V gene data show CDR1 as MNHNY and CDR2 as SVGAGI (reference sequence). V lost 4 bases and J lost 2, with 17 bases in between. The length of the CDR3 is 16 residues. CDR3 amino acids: CASSSGMGMENYGYTF. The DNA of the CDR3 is TGTGCCAGCAGTTCAGGGATGGGAATGGAAAACTATGGCTACACCTTC.

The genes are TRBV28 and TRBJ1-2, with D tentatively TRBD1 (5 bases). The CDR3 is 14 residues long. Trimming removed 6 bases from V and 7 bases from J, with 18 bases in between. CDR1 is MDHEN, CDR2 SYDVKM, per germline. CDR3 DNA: TGTGCCAGCAGCCCCGGTAGAGGGGAGGCTGGCTACACCTTC. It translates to CASSPGRGEAGYTF.

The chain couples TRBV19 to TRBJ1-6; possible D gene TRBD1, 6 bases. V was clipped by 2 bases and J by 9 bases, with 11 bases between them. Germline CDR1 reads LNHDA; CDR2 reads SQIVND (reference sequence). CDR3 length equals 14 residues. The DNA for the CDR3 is TGTGCCAGTAGTATAACAGGGTGGGGTTCACCCCTCCACTTT. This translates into CASSITGWGSPLHF.

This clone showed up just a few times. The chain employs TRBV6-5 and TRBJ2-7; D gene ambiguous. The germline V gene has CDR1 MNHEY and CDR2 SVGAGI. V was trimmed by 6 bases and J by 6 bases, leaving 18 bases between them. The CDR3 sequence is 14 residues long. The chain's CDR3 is CASRVSSSPGEQYF. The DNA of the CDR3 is TGTGCCAGCAGAGTTTCATCTTCCCCGGGCGAGCAGTACTTC.

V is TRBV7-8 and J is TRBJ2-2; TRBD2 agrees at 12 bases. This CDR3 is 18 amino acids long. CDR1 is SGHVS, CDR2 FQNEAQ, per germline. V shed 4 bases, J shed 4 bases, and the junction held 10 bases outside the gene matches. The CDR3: CASSSRLAGASATGELFF. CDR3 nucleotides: TGTGCCAGCAGCTCCAGACTAGCGGGGGCCTCGGCCACCGGGGAGCTGTTTTTT. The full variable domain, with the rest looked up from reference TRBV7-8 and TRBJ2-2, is GAGVSQSPRYKVAKRGQDVALRCDPISGHVSLFWYQQALGQGPEFLTYFQNEAQLDKSGLPSDRFFAERPEGSVSTLKIQRTQQEDSAVYLCASSSRLAGASATGELFFGEGSRLTVL.

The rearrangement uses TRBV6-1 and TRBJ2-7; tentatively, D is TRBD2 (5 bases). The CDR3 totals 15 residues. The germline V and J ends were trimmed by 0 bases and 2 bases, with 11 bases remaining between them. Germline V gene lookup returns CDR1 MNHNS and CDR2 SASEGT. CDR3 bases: TGTGCCAGCAGTGAAGCGCGTGGGAGTCCCTACGAGCAGTACTTC. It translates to CASSEARGSPYEQYF.

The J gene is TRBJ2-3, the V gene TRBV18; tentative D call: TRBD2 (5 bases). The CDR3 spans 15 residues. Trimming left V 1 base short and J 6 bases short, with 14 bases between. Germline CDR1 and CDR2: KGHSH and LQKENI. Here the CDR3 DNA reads TGTGCCAGCTCACCACAGAGTCAGCTAGCCGATACGCAGTATTTT. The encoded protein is CASSPQSQLADTQYF. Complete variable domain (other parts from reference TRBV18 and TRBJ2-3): NAGVMQNPRHLVRRRGQEARLRCSPMKGHSHVYWYRQLPEEGLKFMVYLQKENIIDESGMPKERFSAEFPKEGPSILRIQQVVRGDSAAYFCASSPQSQLADTQYFGPGTRLTVL.

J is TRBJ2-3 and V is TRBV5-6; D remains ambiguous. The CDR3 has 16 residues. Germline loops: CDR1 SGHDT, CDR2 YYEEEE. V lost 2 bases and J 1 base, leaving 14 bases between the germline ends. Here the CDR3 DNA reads TGTGCCAGCAGCTTCCCAAGCCCGTCGCGCACAGATACGCAGTATTTT. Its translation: CASSFPSPSRTDTQYF.

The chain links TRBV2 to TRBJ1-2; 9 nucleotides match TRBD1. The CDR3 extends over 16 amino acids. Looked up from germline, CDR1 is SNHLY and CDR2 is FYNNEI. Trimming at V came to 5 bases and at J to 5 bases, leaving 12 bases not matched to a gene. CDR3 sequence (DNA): TGTGCCAGCAGTCGAATCCGGGACAGGGAAATTTATGGCTACACCTTC. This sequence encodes CASSRIRDREIYGYTF.

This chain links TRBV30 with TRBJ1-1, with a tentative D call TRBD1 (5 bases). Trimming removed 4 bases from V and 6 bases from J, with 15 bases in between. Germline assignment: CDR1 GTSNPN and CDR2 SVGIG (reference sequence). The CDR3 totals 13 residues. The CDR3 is CAWTGDGFAEAFF. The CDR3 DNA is TGTGCCTGGACGGGGGATGGGTTCGCTGAAGCTTTCTTT. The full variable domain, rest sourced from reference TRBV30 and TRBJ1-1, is SQTIHQWPATLVQPVGSPLSLECTVEGTSNPNLYWYRQAAGRGLQLLFYSVGIGQISSEVPQNLSASRPQDRQFILSSKKLLLSDSGFYLCAWTGDGFAEAFFGQGTRLTVV.

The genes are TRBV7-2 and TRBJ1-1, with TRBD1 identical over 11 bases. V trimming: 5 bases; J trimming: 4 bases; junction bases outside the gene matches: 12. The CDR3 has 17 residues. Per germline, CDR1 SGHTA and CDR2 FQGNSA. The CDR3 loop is CASSQGQGASFRTEAFF. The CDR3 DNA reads TGTGCCAGCAGCCAAGGACAGGGGGCCTCCTTTCGCACTGAAGCTTTCTTT.